What follows describes a single T cell receptor beta chain. The target antigen is unknown. The same CDR3 is also encoded by other DNA sequences in this sample. CD45RA-negative memory and CD45RA+ naive subsets were split from the CD4+ cells. Trimming at V came to 6 bases and at J to 5 bases, leaving 1 base not matched to a gene. The CDR3 has 14 residues. Germline CDR1 and CDR2: ENHRY and SYGVKD. The sample originates from a study of shared clonotypes between healthy human individuals. For the study at large: Donor ages ranged 18 to 49 years: two women, a few men. Study-level points and caveats: Specimens sampled were limited to blood, with tissue repertoires likely differing. Among four donors, roughly 5% of naive CD4 clonotypes were found in common.

The data were produced by immunoSEQ multiplex PCR, yet TCRdb's version contains in-frame clones alone and is incomplete. The sample records approximately 2.4 million clones, about 94% being singletons. This rearrangement joins TRBV10-3 to TRBJ2-2; TRBD2 aligns across 12 bases. This receptor was identified in a man between 18 and 29 years old in good health. The sample consisted of naive CD4+ T cells sorted from blood. Stated subset: CD45RA+ positively selected. The CDR3 DNA follows: TGTGCCATCAGGGGGACTAGCGGGACCGGGGAGCTGTTTTTT. This codes for CAIRGTSGTGELFF.